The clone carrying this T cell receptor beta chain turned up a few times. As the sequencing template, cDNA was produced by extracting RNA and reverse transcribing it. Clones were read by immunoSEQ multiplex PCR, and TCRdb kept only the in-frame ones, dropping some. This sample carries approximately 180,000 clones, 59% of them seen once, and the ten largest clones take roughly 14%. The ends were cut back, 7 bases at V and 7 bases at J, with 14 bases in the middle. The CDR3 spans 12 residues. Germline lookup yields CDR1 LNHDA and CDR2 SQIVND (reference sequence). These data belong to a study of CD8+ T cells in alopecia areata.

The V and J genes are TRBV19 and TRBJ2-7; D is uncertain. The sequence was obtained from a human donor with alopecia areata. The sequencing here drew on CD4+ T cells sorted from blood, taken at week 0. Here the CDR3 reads CASTTRMYEQYF. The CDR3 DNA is TGTGCCAGTACAACCCGGATGTATGAGCAGTACTTC.